This T cell receptor beta chain is drawn from a study of neurological immune-mediated disorders. The V end lost 0 bases, the J end lost 5 bases, and 16 bases lay between the germline ends. The germline gives CDR1 LNHNV, CDR2 YYDKDF (reference sequence). There are 16 residues in the CDR3. Ten or more counts support this clonotype. The team produced cDNA through 5'RACE using 10-nucleotide random UMIs. TCRdb reprocessed the 5' RACE reads via MiXCR and lists one record per CDR3 protein. Here the sample spans around 130,000 distinct CDR3 sequences, about 3.2% being singletons. The TCR comes from a woman in her 30s with multiple sclerosis. Sequenced: PBMCs. The rearrangement uses TRBV15 and TRBJ1-1; D is possibly TRBD1 (5 bases). DNA for the CDR3: TGTGCCACCAGCAGAGATTCGGGGCTTGTGAGTACTGAAGCTTTCTTT. It specifies CATSRDSGLVSTEAFF.